This TCR beta chain emerged from a study of T cell repertoires in cytomegalovirus infection. Turning to this clonotype: Its specificity is unknown.

Germline CDR1 MGHRA, CDR2 YSYEKL. Trimming cost V 1 base and J 2 bases, with 6 bases left between them. The CDR3 is 14 amino acids. TCRdb processed the reads anew with MiXCR; each CDR3 protein has one entry. This table has approximately 910,000 distinct CDR3 sequences, around 32% appearing once. The source is a human donor in good health (CMV status not recorded). Some clones in this sample may be carry-over from other donors' samples. The V gene is TRBV4-1, the J gene TRBJ1-5; D not certain. Material: cultured CD8+ T cells from PBMCs, obtained from culture after CMV antigen stimulation. For the CDR3, the DNA is TGCGCCAGCAGCCAAGGGTTGGGCAATCAGCCCCAGCATTTT. It is translated as CASSQGLGNQPQHF.